A few counts support the clone carrying this T cell receptor beta chain. This sample is part of a study of identical twins. Each CDR3 protein is one row after TCRdb ran MiXCR on the 5' RACE reads. Here the sample spans a few hundred thousand distinct CDR3 sequences, about 8.3% being singletons. The CDR3 length is 13 residues. V lost 6 bases and J lost 15; bases outside the gene matches: 10. These data are also associated with another study on yellow fever vaccine responses in identical twins.

Input material: CD8+ T cells sorted from blood. The V call is TRBV12-3 or TRBV12-4, the J call TRBJ1-6; TRBD1 aligns across 8 bases. The TCR sequence derives from a woman aged 18-35 years in good health. CDR3 DNA: TGTGCCAGCAGCCCAGGGGGCCTCCCGCTCCTCCACTTT. This encodes CASSPGGLPLLHF.